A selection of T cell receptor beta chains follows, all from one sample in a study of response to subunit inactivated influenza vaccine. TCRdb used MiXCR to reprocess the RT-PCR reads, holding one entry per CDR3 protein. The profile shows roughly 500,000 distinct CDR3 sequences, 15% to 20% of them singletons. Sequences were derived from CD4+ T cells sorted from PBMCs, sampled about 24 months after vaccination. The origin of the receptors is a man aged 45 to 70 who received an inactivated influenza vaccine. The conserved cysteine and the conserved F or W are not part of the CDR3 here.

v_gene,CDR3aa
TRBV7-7,ASTPGPLGELF
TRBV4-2,ASSQTEKSEQF
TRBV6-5,ASSYSEGAYEQY
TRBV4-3,ASSQVAGLDYGYT
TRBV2,ASSGQGIEAF
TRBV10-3,AISATGKNTEAF
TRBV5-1,ASNPGLHTDTQY
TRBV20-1,SARSGGGSYEQY
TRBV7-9,ASNLYNEQF
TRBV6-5,ASSYGGGWSGNTIY
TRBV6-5,ASSSPGAVGGETQY
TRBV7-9,ASSLPGTYEAL
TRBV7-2,ASTLGGGPYNEQF
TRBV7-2,ASSFVGAGDQPQH
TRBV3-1,ASSHSGRGGYEQY
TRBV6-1,ASSLTGQAFSSGNTIY
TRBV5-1,ASSPSGREQY
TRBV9,ASSVVGAGYNEQF
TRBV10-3,AITAGITGSGYT
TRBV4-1,ASSRTGRSEAF
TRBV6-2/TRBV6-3,ASRRSSGGASYNEQF
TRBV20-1,SARGGGSSYNEQF
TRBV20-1,SATKREGTYEQY
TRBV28,ASSPLTHNEQF
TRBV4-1,ASSQDGTEGEKLF
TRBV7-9,ASSPGGRLTNSPLH